Listed below are T cell receptor beta chains from one sample, sequenced in a study of cytomegalovirus exposure and HLA in healthy donors. Assay: immunoSEQ multiplex PCR; the TCRdb copy retains only in-frame clones and omits some. The repertoire holds more than 90,000 clones, 76% seen once, with 4.1% in the top ten. Sequenced input: PBMCs. The receptors come from a man between 40 and 49 years old in good health and CMV-seronegative. Both conserved end residues are part of each CDR3. D genes are given only for firm matches. The size of a clone is reported for some rows only, either as once, few or many, or as a class for expanded clones.

J | V | size | D | DNA | CDR3
TRBJ1-2 | TRBV28 | few | TRBD1 | TGTGCCAGCACCGACGGGGACAGGGGGCGCGGGGGCTACACCTTC | CASTDGDRGRGGYTF
TRBJ1-2 | TRBV7-9 | - | TRBD1 | TGTTCCAGCAGCGGGGGGACAGGGCTGCATCATTATGGCTACACCTTC | CSSSGGTGLHHYGYTF
TRBJ1-5 | TRBV18 | once | TRBD1 | TGTGCCAGCTCAGGGACAGGGGGCCTAAGCAATCAGCCCCAGCATTTT | CASSGTGGLSNQPQHF
TRBJ1-5 | TRBV28 | - | - | TGTGCCAGCAGTTTGAGGAGTTGGAGGGATGGTCAGCCCCAGCATTTT | CASSLRSWRDGQPQHF
TRBJ2-1 | TRBV27 | - | - | TGTGCCAGCAGTTCCACGACTAGCGCACAGGGGAAGCAGTTCTTC | CASSSTTSAQGKQFF
TRBJ1-6 | TRBV10-1 | - | - | TGCGCCAGCAGTGAGTCTCAAGACAGACCCCTCCACTTT | CASSESQDRPLHF
TRBJ1-2 | TRBV10-3 | - | - | TGTGCCAGCAGTCCCGGGACAATGAGCTATGGCTACACCTTC | CASSPGTMSYGYTF
TRBJ1-5 | TRBV19 | once | - | TGTGCCAGTAGTCTCCGGGACACCTTCCTTAGCAATCAGCCCCAGCATTTT | CASSLRDTFLSNQPQHF
TRBJ1-1 | TRBV6-5 | - | TRBD1 | TGTGCCAGCAGGAGGGACAGTCCAACTTTCTTT | CASRRDSPTFF
TRBJ2-5 | TRBV5-5 | - | TRBD1 | TGTGCCAGCAGCTACGGGACAGCAGTTCAAGAGACCCAGTACTTC | CASSYGTAVQETQYF
TRBJ1-2 | TRBV30 | once | - | TGTGCCTGGAGCTCCCGGGTGGGCTACACCTTC | CAWSSRVGYTF
TRBJ1-1 | TRBV7-8 | - | TRBD1 | TGTGCCAGCAGCTTAGTAGTGAGGACAGGGCCAAATGAAGCTTTCTTT | CASSLVVRTGPNEAFF
TRBJ1-2 | TRBV5-4 | - | TRBD1 | TGTGCCAGCAGCTTCGACAGGGGCCGAAACTATGGCTACACCTTC | CASSFDRGRNYGYTF
TRBJ1-1 | TRBV29-1 | once | - | TGCAGCGTTGTAATCTCAGTTGAAGCTTTCTTT | CSVVISVEAFF
TRBJ1-1 | TRBV10-1 | - | - | TGCGCCCACAGGGAAGAGGAGGAGAAAGCTTTCTTT | CAHREEEEKAFF
TRBJ2-5 | TRBV7-9 | - | TRBD1 | TGTGCCAGCAGCAGGGGACAGCATAGTCAAGAGACCCAGTACTTC | CASSRGQHSQETQYF
TRBJ1-5 | TRBV2 | few | TRBD1 | TGTGCCGCCGGGACAGCAAATCAGCCCCAGCATTTT | CAAGTANQPQHF
TRBJ1-5 | TRBV19 | - | - | TGTGCCAGTAGGCAGGGAAATAATCAGCCCCAGCATTTT | CASRQGNNQPQHF
TRBJ2-1 | TRBV7-8 | - | TRBD2 | TGTGCCAGCAGCTTACGATCGGCTAGCGGGGGTGAGCAGTTCTTC | CASSLRSASGGEQFF
TRBJ1-2 | TRBV5-1 | - | - | TGCGCCAGCAGCTTGGGTCTAGGGAGCCTGTCCTATGGCTACACCTTC | CASSLGLGSLSYGYTF
TRBJ2-6 | TRBV2 | - | TRBD1 | TGTGCCAGCCTGGGACAGGGGGCTCGTGGGGCCAACGTCCTGACTTTC | CASLGQGARGANVLTF
TRBJ1-6 | TRBV5-1 | - | TRBD1 | TGCGCCAGCAGGGCGGGACAGGGTGACTCACCCCTCCACTTT | CASRAGQGDSPLHF
TRBJ2-7 | TRBV21-1 | - | - | TGTGCCAGCAAACCAGGTTACTTCCAGGGAACTACCTACGAGCAGTACTTC | CASKPGYFQGTTYEQYF
TRBJ2-3 | TRBV5-1 | - | - | TGCGCCAGCAGCTTTGGGGGGGGGCGGGGCACAGATACGCAGTATTTT | CASSFGGGRGTDTQYF
TRBJ2-3 | TRBV9 | - | TRBD2 | TGTGCCAGCGCCGTCCTAGCGGTTACAGATACGCAGTATTTT | CASAVLAVTDTQYF
TRBJ1-1 | TRBV10-3 | - | - | TGTGCCATCAGTAAGAGCAACACTGAAGCTTTCTTT | CAISKSNTEAFF
TRBJ2-1 | TRBV6-5 | - | TRBD2 | TGTGCCAGCAGGGGGACTAGCGGATCCAATGAGCAGTTCTTC | CASRGTSGSNEQFF